This TCR beta chain derives from a study of T cell repertoires in cytomegalovirus infection. Study-wide context: Public TCR beta signatures provided an indication of both CMV infection and a matching HLA type. Whole-study results and caveats: There were HLA-C-restricted CMV-specific TCR beta clonotypes dominating the ex vivo response. There were carriers of CMV plus the relevant HLA, and cumulative public TCR beta family frequency identified them.

TCRdb fed the reads into MiXCR, producing one record per CDR3 protein. This table holds some 300,000 distinct CDR3 sequences, 17% found once. Details on this clonotype: The target antigen is unknown.

The CDR3 covers 16 residues. V was pared by 4 bases and J by 2 bases, with 11 bases of the junction left unmatched. Germline CDR1 is SNHLY and CDR2 is FYNNEI. This chain links TRBV2 with TRBJ2-7; 7 bases match TRBD1. What was sequenced was PBMCs. The sequence was collected from a human donor in good health (CMV status not recorded). Some clones in this sample may be carry-over from other donors' samples. The DNA for the CDR3 is TGTGCCAGCAGTGGAAACCCGGGACAGCGCCCCTACGAGCAGTACTTC. It is translated as CASSGNPGQRPYEQYF.